This TCR beta chain was found in a study of CD8+CD57+ T cells in acquired aplastic anemia. Study-level information: Mean yield of DNA from sorted CD4+ and CD8+ cells was roughly 3.2 ug.

V dropped 6 bases and J dropped 5 bases, with 13 bases sitting between them. Germline CDR1 is SGHVS and CDR2 is FQNEAQ. The CDR3 consists of 13 residues. Using genomic DNA as the template, TCR beta VDJ and CDR3 profiling was carried out. MiXCR was run by TCRdb on the reads, yielding one entry per CDR3 protein. The data show about 210,000 distinct CDR3 sequences, with over 60% seen just once and around 28% held by the top ten. This TCR came from a human donor in good health. Sequenced input: sorted CD4+, CD8+, or CD8+CD57+ T cells (not recorded which) from PBMCs. This chain connects TRBV7-8 to TRBJ2-5; D may match TRBD1 or TRBD2 (6 bases each). The CDR3 here is CASRDLGGETQYF. CDR3 nucleotides: TGTGCCAGCAGGGACCTAGGGGGGGAGACCCAGTACTTC. The variable domain in full, completed from reference TRBV7-8 and TRBJ2-5, reads GAGVSQSPRYKVAKRGQDVALRCDPISGHVSLFWYQQALGQGPEFLTYFQNEAQLDKSGLPSDRFFAERPEGSVSTLKIQRTQQEDSAVYLCASRDLGGETQYFGPGTRLLVL.